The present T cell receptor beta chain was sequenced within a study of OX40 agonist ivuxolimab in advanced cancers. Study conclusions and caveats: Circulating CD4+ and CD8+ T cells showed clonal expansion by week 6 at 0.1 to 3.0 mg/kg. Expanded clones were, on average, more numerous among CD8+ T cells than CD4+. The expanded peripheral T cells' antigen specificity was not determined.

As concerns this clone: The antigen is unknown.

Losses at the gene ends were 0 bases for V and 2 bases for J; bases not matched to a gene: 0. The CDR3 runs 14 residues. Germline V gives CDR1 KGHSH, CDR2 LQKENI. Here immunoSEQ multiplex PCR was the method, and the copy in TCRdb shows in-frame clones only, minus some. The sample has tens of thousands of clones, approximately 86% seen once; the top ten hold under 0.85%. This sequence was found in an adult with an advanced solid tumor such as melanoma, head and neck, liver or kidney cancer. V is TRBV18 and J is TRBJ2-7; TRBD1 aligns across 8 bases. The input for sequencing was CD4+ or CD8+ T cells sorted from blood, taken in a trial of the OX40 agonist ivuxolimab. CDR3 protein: CASSPPTGAYEQYF. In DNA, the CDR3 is TGTGCCAGCTCACCACCGACAGGGGCCTACGAGCAGTACTTC.